This T cell receptor (beta chain) originates from a study of OX40 agonist ivuxolimab in advanced cancers. About the research overall: Melanoma, hepatocellular carcinoma, head and neck or renal cell cancer occurred in dose-escalation patients.

CDR3 size: 14 residues. Trimming removed 1 base from V and 8 bases from J, with 15 bases in between. The germline CDR1 and CDR2 sequences are SGHDT and YYEEEE. Clones were read by immunoSEQ multiplex PCR, and TCRdb kept only the in-frame ones, dropping some. The table has about 35,000 clones, approximately 80% seen once. The sequencing used CD4+ or CD8+ T cells sorted from blood, collected in a trial of the OX40 agonist ivuxolimab. This TCR was recovered from an adult with an advanced solid tumor such as melanoma, head and neck, liver or kidney cancer. The chain is built from TRBV5-6 and TRBJ1-2, with a tentative D call TRBD1 (5 bases). CDR3 sequence: CASSLSGGTLGYTF. As DNA, the CDR3 is TGTGCCAGCAGCTTGTCGGGAGGGACTTTAGGCTACACCTTC.